These T cell receptor beta chains were read from a single sample in a study of T cells in Graves' hyperthyroidism and ophthalmopathy. TCRdb used MiXCR to reprocess the multiplex PCR reads, holding one entry per CDR3 protein. The table has 700,000 or so distinct CDR3 sequences, roughly 15% seen once. Sequencing was performed on blood. These TCRs come from a man aged 18-30 years with Graves' hyperthyroidism. Each CDR3 is given with its conserved first and last residue. The order of the fields is D gene, clone size, V gene, J gene, CDR3 DNA, CDR3 protein. A D gene is named only where the DNA matches it firmly. Only some rows state a clone size, as once, few, many or a class for expanded clones.

>NA|few|TRBV20-1|TRBJ2-7
TGCAGTGCTAGACAGGGGGGCAGTAGGTCCTACGAGCAGTACTTC
CSARQGGSRSYEQYF
>TRBD2|many|TRBV20-1|TRBJ2-1
TGCAGTGCTTCCGGGACTAGCGGGAGGGCCTTAATTGAGCAGTTCTTC
CSASGTSGRALIEQFF
>NA|NA|TRBV6-5|TRBJ2-7
TGTGCCAGCAGTTATCTACAGGGCGACGAGCAGTACTTC
CASSYLQGDEQYF
>NA|NA|TRBV14|TRBJ2-2
TGTGCCAGCAGCCAAGTTCTCACCGGGGAGCTGTTTTTT
CASSQVLTGELFF
>TRBD1|many|TRBV7-2|TRBJ2-2
TGTGCCAGCAGCGATACCGGGACAGCGAACACCGGGGAGCTGTTTTTT
CASSDTGTANTGELFF
>NA|many|TRBV28|TRBJ1-2
TGTGCCAGCAGTGTGAGCTCCTGGGGCACCTTC
CASSVSSWGTF
>TRBD1|many|TRBV28|TRBJ2-3
TGTGCCAGCAACAGGGGGACCACAGATACGCAGTATTTT
CASNRGTTDTQYF
>NA|many|TRBV20-1|TRBJ2-1
TGCAGTGCTAGATATGGTGGCTCCTACAATGAGCAGTTCTTC
CSARYGGSYNEQFF
>NA|few|TRBV7-9|TRBJ1-2
TGTGCCAGCAGCTTTCTGAGAGTAGCTGGCTACACCTTC
CASSFLRVAGYTF
>TRBD2|NA|TRBV20-1|TRBJ2-1
TGCAGTGCTCCCCTAGCGGGAGGCGACAATGAGCAGTTCTTC
CSAPLAGGDNEQFF
>TRBD1|NA|TRBV4-3|TRBJ1-2
TGCGCCAGCAGCCAAGCTACCGGGACAGGGGCCGGCTACACCTTC
CASSQATGTGAGYTF
>NA|few|TRBV18|TRBJ2-2
TGTGCCAGCTCACCACCGGGGTCCGGGGAGCTGTTTTTT
CASSPPGSGELFF
>NA|few|TRBV18|TRBJ1-5
TGTGCCAGCTCACTATTCCGGGGTTCAAGCAATCAGCCCCAGCATTTT
CASSLFRGSSNQPQHF
>NA|NA|TRBV7-2|TRBJ2-2
TGTGCCAGCAGCTTAGCGGGGCCAGGGGAGCTGTTTTTT
CASSLAGPGELFF
>NA|few|TRBV7-3|TRBJ2-1
TGTGCCAGCAGCTTAATTCCAGGGACGTACAATGAGCAGTTCTTC
CASSLIPGTYNEQFF
>NA|NA|TRBV19|TRBJ1-6
TGTGCCAGTCAGTTGTCGAGCTCCTATAATTCACCCCTCCACTTT
CASQLSSSYNSPLHF
>TRBD1|few|TRBV27|TRBJ1-5
TGTGCCAGCAGCGACAGGGGGCCTCAGCCCCAGCATTTT
CASSDRGPQPQHF
>TRBD2|NA|TRBV7-8|TRBJ2-1
TGTGCCAGCACTTGGTTGGGGGGGGCCTACAATGAGCAGTTCTTC
CASTWLGGAYNEQFF